Each of the 13 T cell receptor beta chains below was sequenced from the same sample in a study of blood T cell repertoires in COVID-19 (dated by TCRdb to the early 2020s). Library preparation was by the immunoSEQ multiplex PCR assay. Sourced from immuneACCESS, this table was stored by TCRdb with only in-frame sequences that have V and J called. A share of the clones is absent; for the studies checked, an unresolved V gene accounts for under half, and the remainder has no known explanation. The sample yields 180,000 or so clones; around 89% were counted once. Jointly, the top ten make up around 0.63% of the sample. The source material was peripheral blood. The receptors come from a man aged 45 to 65 with acute or convalescent COVID-19.

The CDR3 nucleotides read TGTGCCATCTCTAACCAAAACGAGCAGTACTTC. This codes for CAISNQNEQYF. The chain is built from TRBV10-3 and TRBJ2-7; D remains unclear. There are 11 residues in the CDR3. Germline V lookup: CDR1 ENHRY, CDR2 SYGVKD. The V and J ends lost 8 bases and 5 bases respectively, with 10 bases between them.

A remark on this clone: Distinct nucleotide sequences in the sample also encode this CDR3. The rearrangement uses TRBV12-3 or TRBV12-4 and TRBJ1-1, with D perhaps matching TRBD1 (5 bases). The V and J ends lost 3 bases and 5 bases respectively, with 10 bases between them. CDR3 length: 13 residues. CDR3 region: CASSLGGATEAFF. The CDR3 nucleotides are TGTGCCAGCAGTTTGGGCGGGGCGACTGAAGCTTTCTTT.

V is TRBV19 and J is TRBJ1-2; unclear D gene. This CDR3 spans 14 amino acids. Germline lookup yields CDR1 LNHDA and CDR2 SQIVND (reference sequence). Trimming left V 6 bases short and J 0 bases short, with 11 bases between. CDR3 loop: CASSPGPTNYGYTF. CDR3 DNA sequence: TGTGCCAGTAGCCCGGGTCCCACTAACTATGGCTACACCTTC.

The V gene is TRBV2, the J gene TRBJ1-4; D might be TRBD1 (6 bases). V lost 2 bases to trimming and J lost 8 bases, with 15 bases between them. Germline CDR1 reads SNHLY; CDR2 reads FYNNEI. CDR3 length: 15 residues. CDR3 loop: CASSELGGGGEKLFF. DNA of the CDR3: TGTGCCAGCAGTGAACTCGGGGGCGGGGGGGAAAAACTGTTTTTT.

The V gene is TRBV14, the J gene TRBJ1-3; possible D gene TRBD1, 5 bases. CDR1 is SGHDN, CDR2 FVKESK, per germline. The CDR3 runs 11 residues. The V and J ends lost 3 bases and 9 bases respectively, with 6 bases between them. This CDR3 reads CASSQGGTIYF. The DNA of the CDR3 is TGTGCCAGCAGCCAGGGGGGCACCATATATTTT.

The chain joins TRBV15 to TRBJ1-4; 7 bases align to TRBD1. Trimming at V came to 3 bases and at J to 7 bases, leaving 5 bases not matched to a gene. Germline lookup yields CDR1 LNHNV and CDR2 YYDKDF (reference sequence). This CDR3 has 14 residues. The CDR3 spells CATSSINRGEKLFF. CDR3 coding DNA: TGTGCCACCAGCAGTATAAACAGGGGTGAAAAACTGTTTTTT.

This clone appeared a few times. The gene calls are TRBV19 and TRBJ1-5, with D tentatively TRBD1 (6 bases). CDR3 length: 13 amino acids. The V gene's germline CDR1 is LNHDA and CDR2 SQIVND (reference sequence). Trimming took 4 bases from V and 15 from J, leaving 19 bases between them. The chain's CDR3 is CASSKHDRPAGHF. As DNA, the CDR3 is TGTGCCAGTAGTAAGCATGACAGGCCAGCAGGGCATTTT.

The chain recombines TRBV28 with TRBJ2-7, with D maybe TRBD2 (6 bases). Germline V gene sequence: CDR1 MDHEN, CDR2 SYDVKM. The V and J ends lost 5 bases and 4 bases respectively, with 15 bases between them. The CDR3 spans 14 residues. The CDR3 protein is CASSTGTSTYEQYV. In DNA, the CDR3 is TGTGCCAGCAGTACCGGGACTTCGACTTACGAGCAGTACGTC.

The chain combines TRBV3-1 (or the pseudogene TRBV3-2) with TRBJ2-7; 9 bases agree with TRBD1. Germline trimming cut 3 bases from V and 6 bases from J; bases unmatched to any gene: 6. CDR3 length: 14 amino acids. CDR1 is LGHDT and CDR2 is YNNKEL in the germline V gene (reference sequence). The CDR3 spells CASSHRGQGAEQYF. For the CDR3, the DNA is TGTGCCAGCAGCCATCGGGGACAGGGCGCCGAGCAGTACTTC.

Written as DNA, the CDR3 is TGTGCCAGCAGTTACCTCAACCCAGTCGGGGAGCTGTTTTTT. As protein: CASSYLNPVGELFF. The chain is built from TRBV6-2 or TRBV6-3 and TRBJ2-2, with D unclear. Germline-derived CDR1 and CDR2 are MNHEY and SVGEGT. CDR3 size: 14 residues. V lost 2 bases to trimming and J lost 7 bases, with 11 bases between them.

The rearrangement uses TRBV5-5 and TRBJ1-1; TRBD1 matches at 9 bases. Per the germline V gene, CDR1 is SGHKS and CDR2 is YYEKEE (reference sequence). The length of the CDR3 is 14 residues. Losses at the gene ends were 3 bases for V and 1 base for J; bases not matched to a gene: 1. Here the CDR3 reads CASSWGQGNTEAFF. The CDR3 region has the DNA TGTGCCAGCAGCTGGGGACAGGGGAACACTGAAGCTTTCTTT.

This chain joins TRBV28 and TRBJ1-3; perhaps TRBD1 as D (5 bases). This CDR3 has 16 amino acids. The V end lost 7 bases, the J end lost 0 bases, and 16 bases lay between the germline ends. Germline V gene sequence: CDR1 MDHEN, CDR2 SYDVKM. The CDR3 reads CASTRRGGNSGNTIYF. The CDR3 nucleotides read TGTGCCAGCACCCGAAGGGGCGGCAACTCTGGAAACACCATATATTTT.

The chain has TRBV5-8 and TRBJ1-1, with TRBD1 as a possible D gene (6 bases). The length of the CDR3 is 16 residues. CDR1 is SGHTS and CDR2 is YDEGEE in the germline V gene. V was trimmed by 0 bases and J by 0 bases, leaving 12 bases between them. CDR3 in DNA: TGTGCCAGCAGCTTGGTAGGGGGACACATGAACACTGAAGCTTTCTTT. Translating gives CASSLVGGHMNTEAFF.